What follows describes a single T cell receptor beta chain. Its antigen is undetermined. This entry is derived from a study of siplizumab effects on memory and regulatory T cells. Study-level points and caveats: Poor capture below about 10^-5 frequency left most alloreactive clones unmapped to unstimulated subsets. Significant reduction of alloreactive sequences traceable to unstimulated CD4+ memory cells was observed with siplizumab. Many proliferating CD4+ or CD8+ clones remained unclassified. Roughly 80-95% of them could not be assigned either a naive or a memory phenotype. In unstimulated cells, naive T cells appeared more diverse than memory T cells and seemed major alloresponse contributors.

Some clones are missing from TCRdb's copy, which holds only in-frame ones; the method was immunoSEQ multiplex PCR. Of roughly 100,000 clones in the sample, 93% are singletons; the top ten hold about 0.62%. The trim removed 5 bases at V and 2 bases at J, leaving 6 bases unmatched. The CDR3 contains 15 residues. From germline, CDR1 is SGHNT and CDR2 YENEEA. This TCR came from a human donor in good health. Sequencing was done on a sample of Tregs sorted from blood. V gene TRBV11-3 combines with J gene TRBJ2-3, with 8 bases fitting TRBD1. The CDR3 sequence is CASSQRTGFTDTQYF. The CDR3 nucleotides read TGTGCCAGCAGCCAGAGGACAGGGTTCACAGATACGCAGTATTTT.